This record looks at one T cell receptor beta chain sequence and its context. Each CDR3 protein is one row after TCRdb ran MiXCR on the 5' RACE reads. The sample contains fewer than 900,000 distinct CDR3 sequences, roughly 18% of which appear only once. The sample originates from a study of identical twins. The CDR3 has 17 amino acids. Germline values: CDR1 SGHNT, CDR2 YYREEE (reference sequence). V was trimmed by 0 bases and J by 1 base, leaving 16 bases between them. This sample also appeared in a second study, on T cells expressing NK-cell markers.

The sequence derives from a woman under 30 in good health. Sequencing used PBMCs. This sequence joins TRBV5-4 and TRBJ1-1; D unclear. The CDR3 loop reads CASSLERDLAPNTEAFF. The CDR3 DNA sequence: TGTGCCAGCAGCTTGGAGAGGGATTTAGCACCGAACACTGAAGCTTTCTTT.